These 12 T cell receptor beta chains originate from one sample sequenced in a study of T cell responses to AZD1222 COVID-19 vaccine. Profiling relied on immunoSEQ multiplex PCR, and the TCRdb table lists in-frame clones only, not all of them. Of some 130,000 clones listed, around 90% were seen once; the top ten hold over 1.2%. Sequences were derived from peripheral blood, sampled on day 0 of AZD1222 vaccination. These receptors came from an adult in good health.

The gene calls are TRBV6-2 or TRBV6-3 and TRBJ2-7, with 8 bases identical to TRBD1. CDR1 MNHEY and CDR2 SVGEGT come from the germline V gene. This CDR3 region has 15 residues. J lost 2 bases, V lost 3 bases, and 6 bases had no gene match. In DNA, the CDR3 is TGTGCCAGCAGTTATACAACAGGGGGGACCTACGAGCAGTACTTC. This gives the protein CASSYTTGGTYEQYF.

This clone was seen only a few times. The chain is built from TRBV28 and TRBJ1-3; the match to TRBD1 covers 7 bases. V lost 6 bases to trimming and J lost 0 bases; unmatched junction nucleotides: 2. Germline CDR1 is MDHEN and CDR2 is SYDVKM. The CDR3 totals 14 residues. DNA of the CDR3: TGTGCCAGCAGGACAGGGAACTCTGGAAACACCATATATTTT. Translation gives CASRTGNSGNTIYF.

In its sample, this clone was seen once. V is TRBV5-4 and J is TRBJ2-2, with 12 bases lining up with TRBD1. After removal of 4 bases from V and 3 bases from J, the junction contained 7 bases not matched to a gene. Germline-derived CDR1 and CDR2 are SGHNT and YYREEE (reference sequence). The CDR3 runs 17 residues. The CDR3 DNA reads TGTGCCAGCAGCACTGGTGGGACAGGGGGCTACACCGGGGAGCTGTTTTTT. It encodes CASSTGGTGGYTGELFF.

V and J are TRBV7-2 and TRBJ2-5, with a possible D match to TRBD2 (6 bases). The CDR3 contains 13 residues. Germline values: CDR1 SGHTA, CDR2 FQGNSA. V was shortened by 3 bases and J by 4 bases, with 9 bases between the two germline ends. The CDR3 here is CASSLGLSETQYF. Written as DNA, the CDR3 is TGTGCCAGCAGCTTGGGACTTTCAGAGACCCAGTACTTC.

This clone was detected only once. The J gene is TRBJ2-1, the V gene TRBV5-6; maybe TRBD2 (5 bases). Trimming took 4 bases from V and 2 from J, leaving 16 bases between them. This CDR3 contains 16 residues. Germline values: CDR1 SGHDT, CDR2 YYEEEE. CDR3 DNA: TGTGCCAGCAGCGACCAGGACTGGAACCCCTACAATGAGCAGTTCTTC. It specifies CASSDQDWNPYNEQFF.

The V gene is TRBV6-5, the J gene TRBJ1-3; 7 positions match TRBD1. This CDR3 has 12 amino acids. V was clipped by 7 bases and J by 14 bases; unmatched bases: 11. The V gene's germline CDR1 is MNHEY and CDR2 SVGAGI. The CDR3, as DNA: TGTGCCAGCACCTCAGTGAGGGACAGATTATATTTT. Translating gives CASTSVRDRLYF.

The chain recombines TRBV4-2 with TRBJ2-7, with TRBD2 matching over 7 bases. Germline V gene data show CDR1 as LGHNA and CDR2 as YNFKEQ. The V gene end was trimmed by 0 bases and the J gene end by 1 base; junction bases not matched to a gene: 9. The CDR3 has 17 amino acids. The CDR3, as DNA: TGTGCCAGCAGCCAAGAAGAGGGGACTACTTATTCCTACGAGCAGTACTTC. The encoded protein is CASSQEEGTTYSYEQYF.

The CDR3 DNA reads as TGTGCCAGCAGCTCCCACCCGGGGCGCTTAATCGGCGAGCAGTACTTC. This gives the protein CASSSHPGRLIGEQYF. The rearrangement joins TRBV7-2 to TRBJ2-7; perhaps D is TRBD1 or TRBD2 (5 bases each). Trimming removed 4 bases from V and 6 bases from J, with 22 bases in between. In germline, CDR1 is SGHTA, CDR2 FQGNSA. CDR3 length: 16 amino acids. The whole variable domain, remainder taken from reference TRBV7-2 and TRBJ2-7, is GAGVSQSPSNKVTEKGKDVELRCDPISGHTALYWYRQSLGQGLEFLIYFQGNSAPDKSGLPSDRFSAERTGGSVSTLTIQRTQQEDSAVYLCASSSHPGRLIGEQYFGPGTRLTVT.

The V and J genes are TRBV7-8 and TRBJ1-5, with 9 bases aligning to TRBD1. Germline V CDR1 and CDR2: SGHVS, FQNEAQ. The V and J ends lost 0 bases and 3 bases, in that order; junction bases with no gene match: 6. This CDR3 is built from 17 residues. The chain's CDR3 is CASSLAGQGPYNQPQHF. CDR3 nucleotide sequence: TGTGCCAGCAGCTTAGCAGGACAGGGGCCCTACAATCAGCCCCAGCATTTT.

The chain is built from TRBV5-5 and TRBJ1-5, with 9 positions matching TRBD1. Germline V gene sequence: CDR1 SGHKS, CDR2 YYEKEE (reference sequence). This CDR3 is built from 19 residues. V was pared by 4 bases and J by 3 bases, with 17 bases of the junction left unmatched. CDR3 in DNA: TGTGCCAGCAGCCACAAACAGGGGGCAGTACTGGCTTCCAATCAGCCCCAGCATTTT. Translated, it gives CASSHKQGAVLASNQPQHF.

The chain has TRBV4-3 and TRBJ2-2, with 8 nucleotides matching TRBD2. J lost 5 bases, V lost 1 base, and 3 bases had no gene match. The CDR3 consists of 15 residues. Germline loops: CDR1 LGHNA, CDR2 YSLEER. The CDR3 nucleotides read TGCGCCAGCAGCCAAGGCGGGGGGATGACCGGGGAGCTGTTTTTT. Amino acids: CASSQGGGMTGELFF.

This chain joins TRBV11-3 and TRBJ2-2; TRBD1 might be the D (7 bases). The CDR3 length is 15 residues. Per the germline V gene, CDR1 is SGHNT and CDR2 is YENEEA. The V gene lost 1 base and the J gene lost 5 bases, with 11 bases spanning the gap. CDR3 sequence (DNA): TGTGCCAGCAGCTTAGTGACAGGGAGGACCGGGGAGCTGTTTTTT. This codes for CASSLVTGRTGELFF.